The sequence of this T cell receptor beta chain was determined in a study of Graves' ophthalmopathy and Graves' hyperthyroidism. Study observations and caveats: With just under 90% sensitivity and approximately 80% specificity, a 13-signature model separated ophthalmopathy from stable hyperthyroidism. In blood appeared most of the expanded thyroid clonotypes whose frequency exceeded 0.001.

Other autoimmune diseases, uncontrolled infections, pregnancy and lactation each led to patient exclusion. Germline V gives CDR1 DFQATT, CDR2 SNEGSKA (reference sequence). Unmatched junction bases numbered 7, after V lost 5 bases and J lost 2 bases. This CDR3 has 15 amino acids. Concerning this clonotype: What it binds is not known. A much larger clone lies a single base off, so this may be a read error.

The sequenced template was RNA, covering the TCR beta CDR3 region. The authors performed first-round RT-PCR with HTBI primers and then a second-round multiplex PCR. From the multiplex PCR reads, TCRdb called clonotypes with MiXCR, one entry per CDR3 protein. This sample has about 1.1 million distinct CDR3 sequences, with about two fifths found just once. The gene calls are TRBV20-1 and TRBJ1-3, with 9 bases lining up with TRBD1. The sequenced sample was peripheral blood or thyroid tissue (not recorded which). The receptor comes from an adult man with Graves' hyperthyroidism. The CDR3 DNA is TGCAGTGCTTGGGAACAGGGGGCTACTGGAAACACCATATATTTT. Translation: CSAWEQGATGNTIYF.